This T cell receptor (beta chain) stems from a study of CD4 and CD8 cells across lung adenocarcinoma regions. Samples came from patients with localized non-small cell lung adenocarcinoma. The CDR3 runs 15 residues. The trim removed 1 base at V and 6 bases at J, leaving 5 bases unmatched. Germline CDR1 SGHVS, CDR2 FNYEAQ. From the PCR reads, TCRdb called clonotypes with MiXCR, one entry per CDR3 protein. The sample includes fewer than 4,500 distinct CDR3 sequences, about 65% of them seen just once. Sequencing used CD8+ T cells from the margin of a lung tumor. This receptor was taken from a female donor with lung adenocarcinoma. The CD4 and CD8 labels of this study may be unreliable. V is TRBV7-6 and J is TRBJ2-2, with 7 nucleotides matching TRBD1. CDR3 coding DNA: TGTGCCAGCAGCTTAGAGGGGGCCAGCCCCGGGGAGCTGTTTTTT. Its translation: CASSLEGASPGELFF.